These 9 T cell receptor beta chains came from one sample sequenced in a study of OX40 agonist ivuxolimab in advanced cancers. The table came from immunoSEQ multiplex PCR; TCRdb's copy has only in-frame clones and leaves some out. This table has some 64,000 clones, 80% to 90% appearing once. The sample consisted of CD4+ or CD8+ T cells sorted from blood, taken in a trial of the OX40 agonist ivuxolimab. Every receptor here comes from an adult with an advanced solid tumor such as melanoma, head and neck, liver or kidney cancer.

The chain couples TRBV9 to TRBJ2-3, with 13 bases aligning to TRBD2. Germline V gene sequence: CDR1 SGDLS, CDR2 YYNGEE. The ends lost 3 bases at V and 3 bases at J; junction bases unmatched: 10. CDR3 length: 18 residues. The CDR3 loop is CASSGGLAGVLATDTQYF. CDR3 bases: TGTGCCAGCAGCGGAGGACTAGCGGGAGTTCTGGCTACAGATACGCAGTATTTT.

The rearrangement links TRBV2 to TRBJ2-2; TRBD1 matches at 9 bases. CDR1 is SNHLY, CDR2 FYNNEI, per germline. The CDR3 consists of 14 residues. V lost 1 base to trimming and J lost 6 bases; unmatched junction nucleotides: 0. CDR3 DNA sequence: TGTGCCAGCAGTGAAGGACAGGGGGCCGGGGAGCTGTTTTTT. It yields the protein CASSEGQGAGELFF.

This chain uses TRBV10-3 with TRBJ1-2, with TRBD1 matching over 9 bases. The CDR3 has 15 amino acids. Germline lookup yields CDR1 ENHRY and CDR2 SYGVKD. J was trimmed by 4 bases and V by 3 bases; bases with no gene match: 6. CDR3 DNA: TGTGCCATCAGTGACCCCGGGACAGGGTTCTATGGCTACACCTTC. The encoded protein is CAISDPGTGFYGYTF.

This clone occurred a few times. The V gene is TRBV4-1, the J gene TRBJ1-2; D gene uncertain. Trimming removed 0 bases from V and 0 bases from J, with 11 bases in between. The length of the CDR3 is 16 residues. In germline, CDR1 is MGHRA, CDR2 YSYEKL. CDR3 region: CASSQEFGRANYGYTF. The CDR3 DNA reads TGCGCCAGCAGCCAAGAATTTGGTCGAGCTAACTATGGCTACACCTTC.

The chain combines TRBV30 with TRBJ2-1, with 7 bases that match TRBD2. The trim removed 1 base at V and 5 bases at J, leaving 11 bases unmatched. The CDR3 spans 16 residues. Germline values: CDR1 GTSNPN, CDR2 SVGIG (reference sequence). The CDR3 spells CAWSGKGLAVNNEQFF. DNA of the CDR3: TGTGCCTGGAGTGGAAAGGGCCTAGCGGTTAACAATGAGCAGTTCTTC.

The chain employs TRBV25-1 and TRBJ2-7; TRBD1 aligns across 7 bases. Germline CDR1 is MGHDK and CDR2 is SYGVNS. CDR3 size: 16 residues. V was pared by 4 bases and J by 4 bases, with 13 bases of the junction left unmatched. CDR3 protein: CASSVHRGGTLYEQYF. CDR3 nucleotide sequence: TGTGCCAGCAGTGTTCACAGGGGTGGAACGTTATACGAGCAGTACTTC.

The chain has TRBV19 and TRBJ2-2, with 8 bases matching TRBD1. With V trimmed by 1 base and J by 6 bases, 4 bases remained unmatched. Germline V gene sequence: CDR1 LNHDA, CDR2 SQIVND (reference sequence). This CDR3 spans 15 amino acids. CDR3 region: CASSIADRDAGELFF. The CDR3 region has the DNA TGTGCCAGTAGTATAGCGGACAGGGACGCCGGGGAGCTGTTTTTT. The full variable domain, rest sourced from reference TRBV19 and TRBJ2-2, is DGGITQSPKYLFRKEGQNVTLSCEQNLNHDAMYWYRQDPGQGLRLIYYSQIVNDFQKGDIAEGYSVSREKKESFPLTVTSAQKNPTAFYLCASSIADRDAGELFFGEGSRLTVL.

This rearrangement joins TRBV18 to TRBJ2-2; D remains unclear. Germline loops: CDR1 KGHSH, CDR2 LQKENI. This CDR3 is built from 15 residues. The V and J ends lost 3 bases and 2 bases respectively, with 10 bases between them. CDR3 amino acids: CASSPSLSNTGELFF. The DNA for the CDR3 is TGTGCCAGCTCACCGTCGCTCAGCAACACCGGGGAGCTGTTTTTT.

The chain employs TRBV30 and TRBJ1-5; D perhaps matches TRBD1 (5 bases). This CDR3 has 16 residues. V was trimmed by 1 base and J by 0 bases, leaving 13 bases between them. CDR1 GTSNPN and CDR2 SVGIG come from the germline V gene (reference sequence). For the CDR3, the DNA is TGTGCCTGGAGTGGTACCGGGGCGGGTAGCAATCAGCCCCAGCATTTT. It encodes CAWSGTGAGSNQPQHF.